These 10 T cell receptor beta chains were sequenced from one sample in a study of T cell changes during pregnancy in multiple sclerosis. The method was immunoSEQ multiplex PCR; TCRdb's version includes in-frame clones alone and lacks a portion of them. The profile shows tens of thousands of clones, 93% of them singletons. This specimen was peripheral blood, taken in the second trimester of pregnancy. These receptors were collected from a female donor with multiple sclerosis, enrolled in a pregnancy study.

The chain is built from TRBV27 and TRBJ2-3; 7 nucleotides line up with TRBD2. Germline trimming cut 3 bases from V and 3 bases from J; bases unmatched to any gene: 6. The CDR3 runs 15 residues. CDR1 and CDR2 (germline): MNHEY, SMNVEV (reference sequence). In DNA form, the CDR3 reads TGTGCCAGCAGTTTTGTCGGCGGGGGTACAGATACGCAGTATTTT. Encoded protein: CASSFVGGGTDTQYF.

The chain is built from TRBV6-5 and TRBJ1-1; a weak D match, TRBD1 (5 bases). CDR3 size: 11 residues. V was cut by 8 bases and J by 8 bases, with 12 bases left in between. Looked up from germline, CDR1 is MNHEY and CDR2 is SVGAGI. CDR3 loop: CASLQGLEAFF. As DNA, the CDR3 is TGTGCCAGCTTGCAGGGCCTAGAAGCTTTCTTT.

The CDR3 DNA reads as TGTGCCAGCAGCCCTACAGGAAGCTCCTACGAGCAGTACTTC. It specifies CASSPTGSSYEQYF. The V gene is TRBV9, the J gene TRBJ2-7; D is perhaps TRBD1 (5 bases). Looked up from germline, CDR1 is SGDLS and CDR2 is YYNGEE. The V end was cut by 4 bases, the J end by 0 bases, with 11 bases between. The CDR3 contains 14 residues.

The V call is TRBV5-8, the J call TRBJ1-1, with 7 bases lining up with TRBD1. Germline assignment: CDR1 SGHTS and CDR2 YDEGEE. The CDR3 has 12 amino acids. V dropped 5 bases and J dropped 8; count of bases not matched to a gene: 6. The CDR3, as DNA: TGTGCCAGCAGTCCGGGACAGACGGAAGCTTTCTTT. Translated: CASSPGQTEAFF.

The chain uses TRBV15 and TRBJ1-1, with D maybe TRBD1 (6 bases). With 2 bases removed from V and 2 bases from J, the gap between germline ends came to 12 bases. CDR3 length equals 15 residues. Germline values: CDR1 LNHNV, CDR2 YYDKDF (reference sequence). CDR3 in amino acids: CATSRNRELNTEAFF. In DNA form, the CDR3 reads TGTGCCACCAGCAGAAACAGGGAGCTTAACACTGAAGCTTTCTTT.

The V and J genes are TRBV4-1 and TRBJ1-5; D is ambiguous. The CDR3 runs 18 residues. The ends were cut back, 1 base at V and 0 bases at J, with 16 bases in the middle. CDR1 is MGHRA, CDR2 YSYEKL, per germline. The CDR3, as DNA: TGCGCCAGCAGCCAAGGGAGGGCTTTCGCTGTTAGCAATCAGCCCCAGCATTTT. This translates into CASSQGRAFAVSNQPQHF.

The V call is TRBV29-1, the J call TRBJ2-6; 10 bases are shared with TRBD1. Losses at the gene ends were 7 bases for V and 2 bases for J; bases not matched to a gene: 5. The CDR3 contains 15 residues. Per the germline V gene, CDR1 is SQVTM and CDR2 is ANQGSEA. CDR3 in DNA: TGCAGCGCACGGGACAGGGGACCTGGGGCCAACGTCCTGACTTTC. The encoded protein is CSARDRGPGANVLTF.

V gene TRBV29-1 combines with J gene TRBJ1-2; D is ambiguous. The germline V gene has CDR1 SQVTM and CDR2 ANQGSEA. V was clipped by 3 bases and J by 3 bases, with 11 bases between them. The length of the CDR3 is 13 residues. In DNA, the CDR3 is TGCAGCGTTGAGGGAGGGTTGGACTATGGCTACACCTTC. Its protein is CSVEGGLDYGYTF.

The chain has TRBV11-2 and TRBJ2-1; D is possibly TRBD2 (6 bases). The CDR3 runs 13 residues. The V and J ends lost 7 bases and 10 bases respectively, with 17 bases between them. Per germline, CDR1 SGHAT and CDR2 FQNNGV. The CDR3 nucleotides are TGTGCCAGCAACCAGGGACTCCACGGAGAGCAGTTCTTC. Translation: CASNQGLHGEQFF.

V and J are TRBV5-1 and TRBJ1-4, with TRBD1 identical over 7 bases. J gave up 12 bases and V 0 bases, and 14 bases lay outside the gene matches. Germline CDR1 reads SGHRS; CDR2 reads YFSETQ. The CDR3 contains 16 residues. The CDR3 coding sequence is TGCGCCAGCAGCTTGGCTACAGGGGCCCGGATTGGCGAACTGTTTTTT. It encodes CASSLATGARIGELFF. The full variable domain, with the rest looked up from reference TRBV5-1 and TRBJ1-4, is KAGVTQTPRYLIKTRGQQVTLSCSPISGHRSVSWYQQTPGQGLQFLFEYFSETQRNKGNFPGRFSGRQFSNSRSEMNVSTLELGDSALYLCASSLATGARIGELFFGSGTQLSVL.